These 20 T cell receptor beta chains came from one sample sequenced in a study of cytomegalovirus exposure and HLA in healthy donors. PCR amplification relied on 60 Vbeta primers (plus 13 Jbeta primers). TCRdb keeps only in-frame clones here, not all; method: immunoSEQ multiplex PCR. The sample shows fewer than 200,000 clones, roughly 87% of them seen only once. Sequencing was performed on PBMCs. All receptors derive from a girl under three years old in good health and CMV-seronegative.

The chain links TRBV6-6 to TRBJ2-7; a possible D gene is TRBD2 (7 bases). Germline V gene data show CDR1 as MNHNY and CDR2 as SVGAGI (reference sequence). The germline V and J ends were trimmed by 0 bases and 3 bases, with 15 bases remaining between them. This CDR3 has 16 residues. The CDR3 coding sequence is TGTGCCAGCAGTTACTCGGGGGGGGGCAACGTCTACGAGCAGTACTTC. The encoded protein is CASSYSGGGNVYEQYF.

The rearrangement joins TRBV9 to TRBJ2-7; TRBD2 is a possible D gene (6 bases). Trimming shortened V by 0 bases and J by 4 bases, and 20 bases separated the two germline ends. Germline V CDR1 and CDR2: SGDLS, YYNGEE. The CDR3 is 17 amino acids. The CDR3 spells CASSVGKVPGAKYEQYF. As DNA, the CDR3 is TGTGCCAGCAGCGTAGGAAAGGTTCCGGGAGCGAAATACGAGCAGTACTTC.

The genes are TRBV9 and TRBJ2-5; 11 bases match TRBD2. From germline, CDR1 is SGDLS and CDR2 YYNGEE. CDR3 length: 15 amino acids. After removal of 2 bases from V and 5 bases from J, the junction contained 5 bases not matched to a gene. The CDR3 DNA follows: TGTGCCAGCAGCGTTAGCGGGGGGGTTTCTGAGACCCAGTACTTC. It translates to CASSVSGGVSETQYF.

CDR3 residues: CAWSPGLNTEAFF. CDR3 coding DNA: TGTGCCTGGAGTCCAGGGTTGAACACTGAAGCTTTCTTT. The rearrangement uses TRBV30 and TRBJ1-1, with D possibly being TRBD1 (5 bases). The CDR3 consists of 13 residues. Trimming removed 2 bases at V and 0 bases at J, with 7 bases between. The V gene's germline CDR1 is GTSNPN and CDR2 SVGIG (reference sequence).

V usage is TRBV7-9 and J usage is TRBJ2-7, with TRBD2 identical over 10 bases. J lost 1 base, V lost 1 base, and 4 bases had no gene match. The CDR3 is 16 amino acids. CDR1 and CDR2 from the germline V gene are SEHNR and FQNEAQ (reference sequence). The CDR3 here is CASSLGRAGGSYEQYF. CDR3 sequence (DNA): TGTGCCAGCAGCTTAGGGCGAGCGGGGGGGTCCTACGAGCAGTACTTC.

This chain links TRBV7-8 with TRBJ1-5; 10 bases align to TRBD1. Germline V gives CDR1 SGHVS, CDR2 FQNEAQ. J gave up 10 bases and V 5 bases, and 8 bases lay outside the gene matches. The CDR3 consists of 14 residues. CDR3 nucleotide sequence: TGTGCCAGCAGCACGCAGGGACAGGGGTTTCCCCAGCATTTT. Amino acid sequence: CASSTQGQGFPQHF.

The V and J genes are TRBV4-1 and TRBJ2-1; 12 bases are shared with TRBD2. V lost 4 bases to trimming and J lost 6 bases; unmatched junction nucleotides: 7. CDR1 is MGHRA, CDR2 YSYEKL, per germline. The CDR3 totals 16 residues. CDR3 nucleotide sequence: TGCGCCAGCAGCCTTTCAAGGACTAGCGGGGTCAATGAGCAGTTCTTC. Its translation is CASSLSRTSGVNEQFF.

The chain couples TRBV30 to TRBJ1-1, with D possibly TRBD1 on 6 matching bases. Germline V gene sequence: CDR1 GTSNPN, CDR2 SVGIG (reference sequence). V lost 8 bases, J lost 1 base, and 11 bases lay in between. CDR3 size: 12 residues. The CDR3 reads CAGHRENTEAFF. As DNA, the CDR3 is TGTGCCGGGCACAGGGAGAACACTGAAGCTTTCTTT.

The chain links TRBV27 to TRBJ2-1; D ambiguous. CDR1 is MNHEY, CDR2 SMNVEV, per germline (reference sequence). V lost 3 bases and J lost 2, with 8 bases in between. CDR3 size: 14 residues. The CDR3 loop reads CASSFRLPYNEQFF. As DNA, the CDR3 is TGTGCCAGCAGTTTCCGTCTCCCCTACAATGAGCAGTTCTTC.

This clone was recorded a few times. CDR3 sequence: CAINAGYGYTF. DNA for the CDR3: TGTGCCATCAATGCGGGCTATGGCTACACCTTC. The chain is built from TRBV10-3 and TRBJ1-2; the D is unclear. The CDR3 runs to 11 residues. CDR1 is ENHRY, CDR2 SYGVKD, per germline. The V and J ends lost 7 bases and 4 bases respectively, with 7 bases between them.

This chain links TRBV13 with TRBJ2-2; possibly TRBD1 for D (7 bases). The CDR3 length is 19 residues. Trimming left V 0 bases short and J 3 bases short, with 20 bases between. Germline V lookup: CDR1 PRHDT, CDR2 FYEKMQ (reference sequence). CDR3 in amino acids: CASSLGPVSGGQDTGELFF. Written as DNA, the CDR3 is TGTGCCAGCAGCTTAGGTCCGGTATCAGGGGGGCAGGACACCGGGGAGCTGTTTTTT.

The chain has TRBV19 and TRBJ2-7, with D perhaps given as TRBD1 or TRBD2 (5 bases each). V gave up 5 bases and J gave up 3 bases, with 17 bases separating them. This CDR3 is built from 15 residues. Germline V gene lookup returns CDR1 LNHDA and CDR2 SQIVND (reference sequence). The CDR3 is CASSLGSQGVYEQYF. The CDR3 nucleotides read TGTGCCAGTAGTCTAGGGAGCCAAGGGGTCTACGAGCAGTACTTC.

A single count supports this clone. The chain is built from TRBV15 and TRBJ2-7, with D possibly being TRBD1 (5 bases). CDR3 length: 14 residues. The V end was cut by 5 bases, the J end by 1 base, with 12 bases between. Germline CDR1 LNHNV, CDR2 YYDKDF (reference sequence). The CDR3 sequence is CATSQDILSYEQYF. The CDR3 region has the DNA TGTGCCACCAGCCAGGACATCCTATCCTACGAGCAGTACTTC.

V is TRBV2 and J is TRBJ2-7; perhaps TRBD2 as D (6 bases). Germline values: CDR1 SNHLY, CDR2 FYNNEI. Trimming took off 11 bases at V and 2 bases at J, with 19 bases between the two ends. The CDR3 spans 14 residues. CDR3: CAGNGRRGTYEQYF. CDR3 in DNA: TGTGCCGGAAATGGGAGACGGGGGACCTACGAGCAGTACTTC.

The V call is TRBV5-1, the J call TRBJ1-1; 11 bases match TRBD1. With 3 bases clipped from V and 1 base from J, the junction kept 2 bases outside the gene matches. CDR3 length: 15 amino acids. The germline V gene encodes CDR1 SGHRS and CDR2 YFSETQ. The CDR3 DNA sequence: TGCGCCAGCAGCTCGGGACAGGGGGAGAACACTGAAGCTTTCTTT. It is translated as CASSSGQGENTEAFF.

V is TRBV25-1 and J is TRBJ2-1; 7 bases match TRBD2. Germline CDR1 MGHDK, CDR2 SYGVNS. V gave up 3 bases and J gave up 6 bases; unmatched junction bases: 11. There are 16 residues in the CDR3. CDR3 coding DNA: TGTGCCAGCAGTGACGGGGCGGGAGAGCCCACCAATGAGCAGTTCTTC. It encodes CASSDGAGEPTNEQFF.

The chain has TRBV6-5 and TRBJ2-1; 7 bases agree with TRBD2. CDR3 length: 14 amino acids. In germline, CDR1 is MNHEY, CDR2 SVGAGI. Trimming removed 8 bases from V and 7 bases from J; junction bases left unmatched: 11. CDR3 region: CASARGEGRNEQFF. DNA for the CDR3: TGTGCCAGCGCCCGGGGGGAGGGCAGGAATGAGCAGTTCTTC.

This clone was seen a handful of times. The chain links TRBV11-2 to TRBJ2-7; TRBD2 agrees at 11 bases. J was trimmed by 4 bases and V by 1 base; bases with no gene match: 15. Germline loops: CDR1 SGHAT, CDR2 FQNNGV. The CDR3 runs to 19 residues. In nucleotides, the CDR3 is TGTGCCAGCAGCTTAGGCCCCGGGCTAGCGGGGGGCTCCCTGTACGAGCAGTACTTC. Protein product: CASSLGPGLAGGSLYEQYF. The whole variable domain, remainder taken from reference TRBV11-2 and TRBJ2-7, is EAGVAQSPRYKIIEKRQSVAFWCNPISGHATLYWYQQILGQGPKLLIQFQNNGVVDDSQLPKDRFSAERLKGVDSTLKIQPAKLEDSAVYLCASSLGPGLAGGSLYEQYFGPGTRLTVT.

The chain couples TRBV2 to TRBJ2-1; 10 bases match TRBD2. CDR1 and CDR2 (germline): SNHLY, FYNNEI. V lost 2 bases and J lost 7; bases outside the gene matches: 8. This CDR3 is built from 16 residues. The CDR3 protein is CASSESGTSAPNEQFF. CDR3 bases: TGTGCCAGCAGTGAATCCGGGACTAGCGCTCCTAATGAGCAGTTCTTC.

V is TRBV7-9 and J is TRBJ2-5, with D unresolved. The germline V gene encodes CDR1 SEHNR and CDR2 FQNEAQ (reference sequence). The CDR3 sequence is 12 residues long. The V end was cut by 3 bases, the J end by 2 bases, with 4 bases between. The CDR3: CASSFGQETQYF. As DNA, the CDR3 is TGTGCCAGCAGCTTCGGGCAAGAGACCCAGTACTTC.